Listed below are T cell receptor beta chains from one sample, sequenced in a study of control samples from healthy donors and cancer patients. Sequenced by immunoSEQ multiplex PCR; TCRdb stores in-frame clones only, minus some. The sample has about 79,000 clones, over 85% seen once. The material sequenced was PBMCs. All receptors derive from a woman in her 40s with lung cancer. Both conserved end residues are part of each CDR3.

v_gene: TRBV11-3; j_gene: TRBJ2-2; CDR3aa: CASSWGQANTGELFF
v_gene: TRBV27; j_gene: TRBJ2-3; CDR3aa: CASRMGRADTQYF
v_gene: TRBV2; j_gene: TRBJ2-5; CDR3aa: CASRGADLGTQYF
v_gene: TRBV5-6; j_gene: TRBJ2-7; CDR3aa: CVSSLAGGYEQYF
v_gene: TRBV6-5; j_gene: TRBJ2-7; CDR3aa: CASSNVQDEQYF
v_gene: TRBV6-5; j_gene: TRBJ1-4; CDR3aa: CASRGGTSGEKLFF
v_gene: TRBV29-1; j_gene: TRBJ2-1; CDR3aa: CSVEDLGLAGGDLSYNEQFF
v_gene: TRBV9; j_gene: TRBJ2-3; CDR3aa: CASSVLPRLAGTSTDTQYF
v_gene: TRBV5-5; j_gene: TRBJ1-4; CDR3aa: CASSPGPDRTNEKLFF
v_gene: TRBV7-9; j_gene: TRBJ1-5; CDR3aa: CASSLWVGGSNQPQHF
v_gene: TRBV6-5; j_gene: TRBJ2-5; CDR3aa: CASSSTIETQYF
v_gene: TRBV6-6; j_gene: TRBJ1-2; CDR3aa: CASSLGQGRDYGYTF
v_gene: TRBV7-9; j_gene: TRBJ2-1; CDR3aa: CASSLARGGDEQFF
v_gene: TRBV2; j_gene: TRBJ1-6; CDR3aa: CASSEGGTGVGSPLHF
v_gene: TRBV19; j_gene: TRBJ2-4; CDR3aa: CASSKSPSGSIAKNIQYF
v_gene: TRBV2; j_gene: TRBJ1-2; CDR3aa: CASSEKTGSRGYTF
v_gene: TRBV6-5; j_gene: TRBJ1-3; CDR3aa: CASPPADRAGNTIYF
v_gene: TRBV5-6; j_gene: TRBJ1-2; CDR3aa: CASSLVANYGYTF
v_gene: TRBV11-3; j_gene: TRBJ1-1; CDR3aa: CASSLAVASVTEAFF
v_gene: TRBV6-5; j_gene: TRBJ1-1; CDR3aa: CASSYSGAEEAFF
v_gene: TRBV10-3; j_gene: TRBJ1-5; CDR3aa: CAISEGISNQPQHF
v_gene: TRBV5-1; j_gene: TRBJ1-5; CDR3aa: CASSFSGYEDQPQHF
v_gene: TRBV2; j_gene: TRBJ2-5; CDR3aa: CASSRGVLETQYF
v_gene: TRBV28; j_gene: TRBJ1-5; CDR3aa: CASSSLINQPQHF
v_gene: TRBV9; j_gene: TRBJ2-3; CDR3aa: CASSARLDLQYF
v_gene: TRBV5-4; j_gene: TRBJ2-3; CDR3aa: CASSPGGTGGTDTQYF
v_gene: TRBV30; j_gene: TRBJ2-3; CDR3aa: CAWIRWGVAQYF
v_gene: TRBV19; j_gene: TRBJ2-7; CDR3aa: CASSILTDKTEQYF
v_gene: TRBV10-1; j_gene: TRBJ2-7; CDR3aa: CASSDQSYEQYF
v_gene: TRBV7-9; j_gene: TRBJ1-1; CDR3aa: CASTPTHVPEAFF
v_gene: TRBV15; j_gene: TRBJ2-7; CDR3aa: CATSRVDRLMEQYF
v_gene: TRBV11-2; j_gene: TRBJ2-5; CDR3aa: CASSLGGGKETQYF
v_gene: TRBV7-6; j_gene: TRBJ1-1; CDR3aa: CASSFGQGWENTEAFF
v_gene: TRBV3-1/TRBV3-2; j_gene: TRBJ1-2; CDR3aa: CASRTGGLRGGYTF
v_gene: TRBV3-1/TRBV3-2; j_gene: TRBJ1-5; CDR3aa: CASSLKDGEPQHF
v_gene: TRBV4-1; j_gene: TRBJ1-1; CDR3aa: CASSPRTLGEGTEAFF
v_gene: TRBV7-8; j_gene: TRBJ1-4; CDR3aa: CASTTRSGGEKLFF
v_gene: TRBV18; j_gene: TRBJ2-1; CDR3aa: CASSPTLSSYNEQFF
v_gene: TRBV3-1/TRBV3-2; j_gene: TRBJ1-4; CDR3aa: CASSQAGALLNEKLFF
v_gene: TRBV11-2; j_gene: TRBJ2-3; CDR3aa: CASREGAGGLDTQYF
v_gene: TRBV6-1; j_gene: TRBJ1-5; CDR3aa: CASSERGGASNQPQHF
v_gene: TRBV2; j_gene: TRBJ1-4; CDR3aa: CASRLTGLNEKLFF
v_gene: TRBV27; j_gene: TRBJ2-1; CDR3aa: CASSTLGTGLGHEQFF
v_gene: TRBV19; j_gene: TRBJ1-6; CDR3aa: CASSPGGRAYNSPLHF
v_gene: TRBV14; j_gene: TRBJ1-2; CDR3aa: CASSQETRGGYTF
v_gene: TRBV5-1; j_gene: TRBJ2-1; CDR3aa: CASSLVSASGGVNEQFF
v_gene: TRBV19; j_gene: TRBJ1-1; CDR3aa: CASSSEAGYLNTEAFF
v_gene: TRBV9; j_gene: TRBJ2-5; CDR3aa: CASSVDGGGTEETQYF
v_gene: TRBV7-2; j_gene: TRBJ2-7; CDR3aa: CASSSPGLAGTSYEQYF
v_gene: TRBV20-1; j_gene: TRBJ2-3; CDR3aa: CSARVVDTQYF